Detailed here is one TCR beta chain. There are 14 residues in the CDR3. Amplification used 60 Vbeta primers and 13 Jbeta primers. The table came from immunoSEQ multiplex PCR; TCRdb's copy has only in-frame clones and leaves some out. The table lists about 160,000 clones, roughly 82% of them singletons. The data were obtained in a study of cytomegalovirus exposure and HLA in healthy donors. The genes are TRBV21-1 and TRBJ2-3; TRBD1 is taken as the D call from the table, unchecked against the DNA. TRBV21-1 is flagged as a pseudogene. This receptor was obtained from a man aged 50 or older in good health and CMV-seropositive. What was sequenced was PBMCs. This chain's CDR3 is CASSESGKGYTQYF. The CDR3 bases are TGTGCCAGCAGCGAGTCAGGGAAGGGATATACGCAGTATTTT.